These T cell receptor beta chains were read from a single sample in a study of T-cell reconstitution after alpha-beta-depleted transplantation in children. TCRdb re-analysed the PCR reads in MiXCR, keeping a single row per CDR3 protein. The sample consists of 600,000 to 700,000 distinct CDR3 sequences, around 13% of them appearing once. The source material was PBMCs, sampled before TCRalphabeta/CD19-depleted stem cell transplant. The receptors originated from a girl aged 2-10 years with congenital amegakaryocytic thrombocytopenia, due to receive a stem cell transplant. Each CDR3 is given with its conserved first and last residue. Expanded clones get a size class; other rows say once, few or many, or leave the size out.

.	TRBV5-4	CASSFSREGRTGELFF
many	TRBV5-1	CASSQTEEQFF
.	TRBV15	CATSRDSYGLAGVSEQYF
.	TRBV7-9	CASSSTSQFYEQFF
.	TRBV4-1	CASSQSSGGRFYEQYF
many	TRBV20-1	CSASGTGGGNEQFF
.	TRBV7-7	CASSLLRPAPDDEQFF
.	TRBV4-1	CASSQASGDDSPLHF
many	TRBV15	CATSRDPGLVMETQYF
many	TRBV5-1	CASSLVRGSTDTQYF
.	TRBV14	CASSQVFNTGELFF
many	TRBV6-1	CASSSVWFGEQYF
.	TRBV29-1	CSVWTSGSGELFF
many	TRBV12-3/TRBV12-4	CASSLRGEQFF
.	TRBV27	CASRAGGPRLTDTQYF
many	TRBV10-3	CAARDPLNTDTQYF
few	TRBV5-4	CASSLIWLSWDRSQETQYF
.	TRBV28	CASKPDHPAYGYTF
.	TRBV5-1	CASAEYGQGDDTQYF
many	TRBV5-1	CASSPQAGMAGNTIYF
many	TRBV29-1	CSAGTGVNTEAFF
many	TRBV7-9	CASSRDRRLFF
.	TRBV12-3/TRBV12-4	CASRGTGQGTQYF
few	TRBV5-1	CASSVERLYGYTF
.	TRBV4-1	CATGRTANTEAFF
few	TRBV27	CASSPKEETQYF
.	TRBV20-1	CCATQGGEPTGELFF
many	TRBV5-1	CASSPGTSGSSYNEQFF
many	TRBV27	CASSLIDDVHKTQYF
many	TRBV7-9	CASSLIHTFF
many	TRBV7-8	CASSLSGRRNEQFF
.	TRBV3-1	CACSQDILAEYNEQFF
many	TRBV5-1	CASSLESADTQYF
many	TRBV20-1	CSANGRAVLSNSYNEQFF
few	TRBV7-2	CASSTDAGPQHF
many	TRBV29-1	CSVEEGSGPGYEQYF
few	TRBV5-1	CASSFGGVAKNIQYF
many	TRBV29-1	CSGQTGVEAFF
.	TRBV29-1	CSVEDRQFVAGDITDTQYF
many	TRBV7-9	CASSLVGGLSYEQYF
few	TRBV20-1	CSKDPELAKNIQYF
many	TRBV7-9	CASSLVLGQGYEQYF
many	TRBV12-3/TRBV12-4	CASRMRGGLASYEQFF
many	TRBV5-1	CASSIPGSEQYF
many	TRBV20-1	CSAREYLAGASYNEQFF
.	TRBV15	CATSTRDQGGAEAFF
many	TRBV12-3/TRBV12-4	CASSEDSSYEQYF
.	TRBV12-3/TRBV12-4	CASSLSQLAGGIASGANVLTF
.	TRBV29-1	CSVGVGGSSYNEHFF
many	TRBV20-1	CSAGTRGTRDNEQFF
many	TRBV27	CASSPGVLGNTIYF
.	TRBV20-1	CSARDSGNTIYF
.	TRBV28	CASRESSGSSYEQYF
.	TRBV3-1	CASSRIPTGEGGYTF
.	TRBV7-6	CASSPAAGAYNSPLHF
.	TRBV5-1	CASSLEAGRLDVQFF
.	TRBV20-1	CSARIHRGDQETQYF
few	TRBV20-1	CSAGGQGTAKNIQYF